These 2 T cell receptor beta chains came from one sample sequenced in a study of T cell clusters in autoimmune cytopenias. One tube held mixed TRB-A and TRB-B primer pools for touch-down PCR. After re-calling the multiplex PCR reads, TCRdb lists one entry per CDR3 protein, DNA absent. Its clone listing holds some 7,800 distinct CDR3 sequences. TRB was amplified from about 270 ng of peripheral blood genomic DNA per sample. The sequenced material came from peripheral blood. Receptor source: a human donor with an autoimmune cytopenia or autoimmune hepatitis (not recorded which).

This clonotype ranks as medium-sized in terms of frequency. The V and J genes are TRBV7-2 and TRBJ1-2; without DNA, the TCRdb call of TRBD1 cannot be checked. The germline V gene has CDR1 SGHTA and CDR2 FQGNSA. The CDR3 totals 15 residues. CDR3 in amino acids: CASRPGQGRTYGYTF.

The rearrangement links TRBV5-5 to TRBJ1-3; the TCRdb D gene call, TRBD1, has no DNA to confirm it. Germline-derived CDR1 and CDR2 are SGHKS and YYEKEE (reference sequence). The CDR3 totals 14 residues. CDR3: CASSLRTGRNTIYF.